Sequencing of this T cell receptor beta chain was carried out in a study of OX40 agonist ivuxolimab in advanced cancers. Repertoires were generated with immunoSEQ multiplex PCR, while TCRdb's copy carries only in-frame clones and drops some. The table has some 150,000 clones, about nine tenths seen once. A single count supports this clone. Germline V gives CDR1 GTSNPN, CDR2 SVGIG (reference sequence). The CDR3 has 16 residues. The V end was cut by 6 bases, the J end by 6 bases, with 26 bases between. This TCR was recovered from an adult with an advanced solid tumor such as melanoma, head and neck, liver or kidney cancer. J is TRBJ1-1 and V is TRBV30; D may be TRBD1 (5 bases). The specimen comprised CD4+ or CD8+ T cells sorted from blood, sampled in a trial of the OX40 agonist ivuxolimab. The CDR3 nucleotides are TGTGCCTGCGCGAATCTGGGGGAACGAGGTGGAGCTGAAGCTTTCTTT. Its translation is CACANLGERGGAEAFF.